This T cell receptor (beta chain) was captured in a study of cytomegalovirus exposure and HLA in healthy donors. At the level of the study: Per a later analysis, the approximately 700 first-cohort and some 110 validation repertoires shared one platform.

The V end was cut by 6 bases, the J end by 5 bases, with 9 bases between. Germline CDR1 is SGDLS and CDR2 is YYNGEE. The CDR3 loop spans 12 amino acids. Data came from immunoSEQ multiplex PCR; TCRdb stores just in-frame clones and leaves some out. The sample yields more than 95,000 clones, 85% to 95% seen once. Material: PBMCs. This chain joins TRBV9 and TRBJ2-1; no firm D call. This TCR was sampled from a woman between 18 and 29 years old in good health and CMV-seronegative. The CDR3 spells CASNFGDNEQFF. CDR3 sequence (DNA): TGTGCCAGCAACTTTGGAGACAATGAGCAGTTCTTC.